The next 30 T cell receptor beta chains were all read from a single sample in a study of cytotoxic CD8 clonotypes in ibrutinib-treated CLL. TCRdb's table, derived via immunoSEQ multiplex PCR, lists solely in-frame clones and lacks some. The table has tens of thousands of clones, around three fifths seen once. This specimen consisted of PBMCs, obtained after 12 months of ibrutinib treatment. The receptors originated from a human donor with chronic lymphocytic leukemia.

This chain uses TRBV5-5 with TRBJ2-5; TRBD1 matches at 9 bases. V was pared by 2 bases and J by 5 bases, with 10 bases of the junction left unmatched. Looked up from germline, CDR1 is SGHKS and CDR2 is YYEKEE (reference sequence). This CDR3 contains 16 residues. The CDR3: CASSLSPGQGGETQYF. CDR3 DNA sequence: TGTGCCAGCAGCTTATCCCCGGGACAGGGCGGCGAGACCCAGTACTTC.

The V call is TRBV6-5, the J call TRBJ1-2, with 7 bases lining up with TRBD1. The length of the CDR3 is 13 residues. The trim removed 6 bases at V and 6 bases at J, leaving 7 bases unmatched. Germline lookup yields CDR1 MNHEY and CDR2 SVGAGI. CDR3 in DNA: TGTGCCAGCAGATTCGACAGGGAGGATGGCTACACCTTC. This gives the protein CASRFDREDGYTF.

The chain recombines TRBV4-2 with TRBJ1-2, with a possible D match to TRBD1 (6 bases). This CDR3 comprises 13 residues. Germline V lookup: CDR1 LGHNA, CDR2 YNFKEQ. Trimming took 1 base from V and 8 from J, leaving 11 bases between them. The CDR3 region is CASSQAQGSGYTF. The CDR3 DNA follows: TGTGCCAGCAGCCAAGCCCAGGGGAGCGGCTACACCTTC.

This chain joins TRBV15 and TRBJ2-7; perhaps TRBD2 as D (5 bases). The CDR3 has 13 residues. The ends were cut back, 0 bases at V and 5 bases at J, with 8 bases in the middle. Germline assignment: CDR1 LNHNV and CDR2 YYDKDF (reference sequence). CDR3 sequence (DNA): TGTGCCACCAGCAGAGACCCGAGGGACGAGCAGTACTTC. It yields the protein CATSRDPRDEQYF.

The chain uses TRBV2 and TRBJ1-1, with 9 nucleotides matching TRBD1. Losses at the gene ends were 9 bases for V and 9 bases for J; bases not matched to a gene: 8. The CDR3 runs 12 residues. Germline V gene data show CDR1 as SNHLY and CDR2 as FYNNEI. In nucleotides, the CDR3 is TGTGCCAGTGCCAGGGACAGGGAAAAAGCTTTCTTT. Translated, it gives CASARDREKAFF.

This chain uses TRBV6-5 with TRBJ1-5; D may be TRBD1 (5 bases). Germline lookup yields CDR1 MNHEY and CDR2 SVGAGI. The CDR3 contains 15 residues. V was trimmed by 6 bases and J by 1 base, leaving 13 bases between them. Here the CDR3 DNA reads TGTGCCAGCAGGGGGGGACGGATCAGCAATCAGCCCCAGCATTTT. This sequence encodes CASRGGRISNQPQHF.

DNA of the CDR3: TGTGCCAGCAGCCCCGACAGGGTCGGCTATGGCTACACCTTC. Its protein is CASSPDRVGYGYTF. The rearrangement links TRBV4-2 to TRBJ1-2; 7 bases map to TRBD1. The CDR3 runs 14 residues. The V segment lost 4 bases and the J segment 4 bases; nucleotides outside the gene matches: 6. The germline V gene has CDR1 LGHNA and CDR2 YNFKEQ.

In this sample, this clone turned up once. In nucleotides, the CDR3 is TGTGCCAGCAGTGCACAGAATCAGCCCCAGCATTTT. Its protein product is CASSAQNQPQHF. V gene TRBV2 combines with J gene TRBJ1-5; D not resolved. Trimming shortened V by 4 bases and J by 4 bases, and 5 bases separated the two germline ends. CDR3 length: 12 amino acids. CDR1 is SNHLY, CDR2 FYNNEI, per germline.

The rearrangement joins TRBV5-5 to TRBJ1-2; TRBD1 matches 8 bases. Germline CDR1 is SGHKS and CDR2 is YYEKEE (reference sequence). The CDR3 has 14 residues. V shed 4 bases and J 7 bases; nucleotides not matched to a gene: 9. The CDR3 protein is CASSETGALSGYTF. The CDR3 DNA reads as TGTGCCAGCAGCGAGACAGGGGCCCTCAGTGGCTACACCTTC.

This clone was counted many times. The CDR3 DNA follows: TGCGCCAGCAGCCCTTCCTTGAGCTCCTACAATGAGCAGTTCTTC. As protein: CASSPSLSSYNEQFF. The V and J genes are TRBV5-1 and TRBJ2-1; D is uncertain. The CDR3 spans 15 residues. Per the germline V gene, CDR1 is SGHRS and CDR2 is YFSETQ. V was shortened by 4 bases and J by 0 bases, with 11 bases between the two germline ends.

The rearrangement links TRBV7-2 to TRBJ2-2, with 7 bases matching TRBD1. Germline CDR1 is SGHTA and CDR2 is FQGNSA. The CDR3 spans 18 residues. Trimming removed 5 bases from V and 9 bases from J; junction bases left unmatched: 21. DNA for the CDR3: TGTGCCAGCAGCCCCGGGCCAACTCCAAGGGGGCCTACCCGGGAGCTGTTTTTT. This codes for CASSPGPTPRGPTRELFF.

The J gene is TRBJ2-3, the V gene TRBV18; TRBD2 agrees at 9 bases. The V segment lost 6 bases and the J segment 5 bases; nucleotides outside the gene matches: 12. Germline V lookup: CDR1 KGHSH, CDR2 LQKENI. CDR3 size: 16 residues. CDR3 nucleotide sequence: TGTGCCAGCTCGCCTAGGGCGGGGGGGCAGGAAGATACGCAGTATTTT. Its translation: CASSPRAGGQEDTQYF.

The CDR3 reads CASRVRGWNTEAFF. As DNA, the CDR3 is TGTGCCAGCAGGGTAAGGGGATGGAACACTGAAGCTTTCTTT. V is TRBV6-1 and J is TRBJ1-1, with TRBD1 as a possible D gene (5 bases). V was cut by 6 bases and J by 1 base, with 12 bases left in between. The length of the CDR3 is 14 residues. CDR1 is MNHNS and CDR2 is SASEGT in the germline V gene.

The V call is TRBV13, the J call TRBJ2-1; TRBD1 agrees at 10 bases. CDR3 length: 18 amino acids. Germline CDR1 and CDR2: PRHDT and FYEKMQ (reference sequence). With 1 base clipped from V and 5 bases from J, the junction kept 11 bases outside the gene matches. This chain's CDR3 is CASSLERDRGLGDNEQFF. As DNA, the CDR3 is TGTGCCAGCAGCTTAGAGCGGGACAGGGGTCTCGGGGACAATGAGCAGTTCTTC.

This chain links TRBV6-6 with TRBJ1-5, with D possibly being TRBD1 (6 bases). The CDR3 extends over 16 amino acids. Trimming shortened V by 0 bases and J by 8 bases, and 17 bases separated the two germline ends. Germline V gene lookup returns CDR1 MNHNY and CDR2 SVGAGI (reference sequence). The CDR3 nucleotides are TGTGCCAGCAGTTACTCGTTGGACAGCCTTTTCGAGCCCCAGCATTTT. Protein sequence: CASSYSLDSLFEPQHF.

This clone was observed many times. This rearrangement joins TRBV28 to TRBJ1-5; 9 bases are a match to TRBD1. J lost 6 bases, V lost 2 bases, and 5 bases had no gene match. CDR3 length equals 15 residues. The germline gives CDR1 MDHEN, CDR2 SYDVKM. In DNA form, the CDR3 reads TGTGCCAGCAGTTTACAACAGGGGGCAAGTCAGCCCCAGCATTTT. The encoded protein is CASSLQQGASQPQHF.

This clone was counted at least ten times. The genes are TRBV28 and TRBJ1-1; 8 bases align to TRBD1. This CDR3 spans 16 amino acids. CDR1 is MDHEN, CDR2 SYDVKM, per germline. V shed 0 bases and J 1 base; nucleotides not matched to a gene: 4. This chain's CDR3 is CASSLWGGTGNTEAFF. Written as DNA, the CDR3 is TGTGCCAGCAGTTTATGGGGGGGGACAGGGAACACTGAAGCTTTCTTT.

The chain carries TRBV7-8 and TRBJ2-3; D gene ambiguous. The CDR3 is 14 amino acids. V was trimmed by 2 bases and J by 2 bases, leaving 8 bases between them. Germline V gives CDR1 SGHVS, CDR2 FQNEAQ. CDR3 loop: CASSLNRITDTQYF. CDR3 sequence (DNA): TGTGCCAGCAGCTTAAACCGAATCACAGATACGCAGTATTTT.

The gene calls are TRBV28 and TRBJ2-5; perhaps D is TRBD1 or TRBD2 (5 bases each). This CDR3 region has 15 residues. V was pared by 7 bases and J by 4 bases, with 19 bases between. The germline CDR1 and CDR2 sequences are MDHEN and SYDVKM. The CDR3 bases are TGTGCCAGCACCCCTGAGGGGCTTACGGCAGAGACCCAGTACTTC. Its translation: CASTPEGLTAETQYF.

The chain combines TRBV5-6 with TRBJ2-1, with 7 bases aligning to TRBD1. V was pared by 3 bases and J by 5 bases, with 8 bases of the junction left unmatched. Germline CDR1 SGHDT, CDR2 YYEEEE. This CDR3 comprises 15 residues. The CDR3 loop reads CASSSTGTANNEQFF. The CDR3 DNA sequence: TGTGCCAGCAGCTCAACCGGGACAGCAAACAATGAGCAGTTCTTC.

This chain links TRBV27 with TRBJ2-1; 14 positions match TRBD2. The CDR3 consists of 16 residues. CDR1 is MNHEY and CDR2 is SMNVEV in the germline V gene (reference sequence). V gave up 3 bases and J gave up 8 bases; unmatched junction bases: 6. The DNA of the CDR3 is TGTGCCAGCAGTTTGACTAGCGGGAGGGGTTTCTATGAGCAGTTCTTC. It encodes CASSLTSGRGFYEQFF.

The genes are TRBV5-8 and TRBJ2-3; 7 bases match TRBD2. CDR3 length: 16 residues. Per the germline V gene, CDR1 is SGHTS and CDR2 is YDEGEE. Trimming took 0 bases from V and 2 from J; bases not matched to a gene: 6. CDR3 in DNA: TGTGCCAGCAGCTTGGTGCCTAGCGGCCCCACAGATACGCAGTATTTT. Its protein product is CASSLVPSGPTDTQYF.

The chain carries TRBV19 and TRBJ1-5; D gene uncertain. V lost 0 bases and J lost 2, with 11 bases in between. The CDR3 loop spans 16 amino acids. The germline V gene encodes CDR1 LNHDA and CDR2 SQIVND (reference sequence). CDR3 nucleotides: TGTGCCAGTAGTATAGAATCTGGGTTCGGCAATCAGCCCCAGCATTTT. This sequence encodes CASSIESGFGNQPQHF.

This clone was seen a handful of times. The chain is built from TRBV19 and TRBJ2-3; the match to TRBD2 covers 11 bases. After removal of 4 bases from V and 2 bases from J, the junction contained 5 bases not matched to a gene. CDR3 length: 16 amino acids. CDR1 and CDR2 from the germline V gene are LNHDA and SQIVND (reference sequence). The CDR3 DNA reads as TGTGCCAGTAGTACCATAGCGGGGGGGCCCACAGATACGCAGTATTTT. It is translated as CASSTIAGGPTDTQYF.

The rearrangement joins TRBV6-5 to TRBJ2-1, with no clear D. Trimming pared 0 bases from V and 5 bases from J, leaving 5 bases between. CDR3 length: 13 amino acids. The V gene's germline CDR1 is MNHEY and CDR2 SVGAGI. The CDR3 bases are TGTGCCAGCAGTTACTCCAATGACAATGAGCAGTTCTTC. Protein sequence: CASSYSNDNEQFF.

This clone appeared many times. The rearrangement joins TRBV28 to TRBJ1-2; D unresolved. The germline CDR1 and CDR2 sequences are MDHEN and SYDVKM. CDR3 length: 12 amino acids. V dropped 2 bases and J dropped 4 bases, with 5 bases sitting between them. The CDR3 loop is CASSLMSYGYTF. The CDR3 DNA sequence: TGTGCCAGCAGTTTAATGAGCTATGGCTACACCTTC.

The chain links TRBV6-5 to TRBJ1-2, with TRBD1 as a possible D gene (6 bases). The ends were cut back, 10 bases at V and 2 bases at J, with 14 bases in the middle. This CDR3 region has 13 residues. Germline assignment: CDR1 MNHEY and CDR2 SVGAGI. The CDR3 nucleotides read TGTGCCACTCTATCGGGGGCCAACTATGGCTACACCTTC. Translated: CATLSGANYGYTF.

J is TRBJ1-6 and V is TRBV19, with a possible D match to TRBD1 (6 bases). This CDR3 is built from 18 residues. The germline V gene encodes CDR1 LNHDA and CDR2 SQIVND (reference sequence). V was shortened by 0 bases and J by 0 bases, with 12 bases between the two germline ends. The CDR3 sequence: CASSIEVTGLSYNSPLHF. In nucleotides, the CDR3 is TGTGCCAGTAGTATAGAGGTTACAGGGCTCTCCTATAATTCACCCCTCCACTTT.

The J gene is TRBJ2-5, the V gene TRBV7-2, with D perhaps being TRBD1 or TRBD2 (5 bases each). CDR3 size: 15 residues. Germline CDR1 is SGHTA and CDR2 is FQGNSA. Trimming removed 7 bases at V and 2 bases at J, with 17 bases between. CDR3 DNA: TGTGCCAGCAAGCAGGGACGAGCTTCGCAAGAGACCCAGTACTTC. It translates to CASKQGRASQETQYF.

The chain couples TRBV4-1 to TRBJ2-7; D uncertain. Looked up from germline, CDR1 is MGHRA and CDR2 is YSYEKL. V lost 1 base and J 1 base, leaving 8 bases between the germline ends. The CDR3 covers 14 residues. The CDR3: CASSQVAESYEQYF. The CDR3 nucleotides read TGCGCCAGCAGCCAAGTGGCAGAATCCTACGAGCAGTACTTC.